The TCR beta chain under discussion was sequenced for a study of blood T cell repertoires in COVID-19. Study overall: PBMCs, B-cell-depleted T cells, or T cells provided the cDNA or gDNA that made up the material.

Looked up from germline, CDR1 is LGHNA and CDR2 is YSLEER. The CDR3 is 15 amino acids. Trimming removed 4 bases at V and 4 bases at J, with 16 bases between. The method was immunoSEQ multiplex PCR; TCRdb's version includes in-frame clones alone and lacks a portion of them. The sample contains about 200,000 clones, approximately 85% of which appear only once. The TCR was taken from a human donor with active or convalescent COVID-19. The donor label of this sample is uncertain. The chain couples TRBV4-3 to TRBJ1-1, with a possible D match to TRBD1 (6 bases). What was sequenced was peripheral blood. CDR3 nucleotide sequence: TGCGCCAGCAGCCGAGACCCACAGGGTACCACTGAAGCTTTCTTT. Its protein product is CASSRDPQGTTEAFF.